The 21 T cell receptor beta chains below all came from one sample that was sequenced in a study of beta chain features in type 1 diabetes. Whole-study results and caveats: There was a moderate but significant shortening of TCRB CDR3s in all four CD4+ subsets of Type 1 diabetes patients.

The whole isolated RNA underwent reverse transcription, so sequencing captured expressed TCRB transcripts. The repertoire was sequenced with immunoSEQ multiplex PCR; TCRdb's copy has only in-frame clones and lacks some. The sample lists fewer than 450,000 clones; roughly 13% were seen once. Their antigens remain unidentified. The specimen sequenced was naive CD4+ T cells from blood. Receptors originate from a woman under 30 with type 1 diabetes.

This clone was counted between two and nine times. V and J are TRBV6-5 and TRBJ2-2, with 9 bases fitting TRBD2. This CDR3 has 15 residues. The V segment lost 5 bases and the J segment 7 bases; nucleotides outside the gene matches: 8. Per germline, CDR1 MNHEY and CDR2 SVGAGI. This CDR3 reads CASSRVAGVLGELFF. CDR3 nucleotides: TGTGCCAGCAGTCGGGTAGCGGGAGTCCTCGGGGAGCTGTTTTTT.

This chain links TRBV5-1 with TRBJ2-3; a possible D gene is TRBD1 (5 bases). Germline assignment: CDR1 SGHRS and CDR2 YFSETQ. This CDR3 is built from 15 residues. V was clipped by 0 bases and J by 0 bases, with 8 bases between them. CDR3 DNA: TGCGCCAGCAGCTTGGGGGCAGGGAGCACAGATACGCAGTATTTT. Amino acids: CASSLGAGSTDTQYF. Full variable domain (remainder filled in from reference TRBV5-1 and TRBJ2-3): KAGVTQTPRYLIKTRGQQVTLSCSPISGHRSVSWYQQTPGQGLQFLFEYFSETQRNKGNFPGRFSGRQFSNSRSEMNVSTLELGDSALYLCASSLGAGSTDTQYFGPGTRLTVL.

The chain has TRBV28 and TRBJ2-1, with TRBD2 matching over 13 bases. The germline gives CDR1 MDHEN, CDR2 SYDVKM. After removal of 1 base from V and 6 bases from J, the junction contained 12 bases not matched to a gene. This CDR3 comprises 19 residues. Here the CDR3 reads CASSLSGLAGQRGRNEQFF. The CDR3 region has the DNA TGTGCCAGCAGTTTATCGGGACTAGCGGGACAACGAGGGCGCAATGAGCAGTTCTTC. The full variable domain, with the rest looked up from reference TRBV28 and TRBJ2-1, is DVKVTQSSRYLVKRTGEKVFLECVQDMDHENMFWYRQDPGLGLRLIYFSYDVKMKEKGDIPEGYSVSREKKERFSLILESASTNQTSMYLCASSLSGLAGQRGRNEQFFGPGTRLTVL.

This clone showed up just a few times. J is TRBJ2-1 and V is TRBV18, with TRBD1 as a possible D gene (6 bases). V lost 5 bases and J 3 bases, leaving 11 bases between the germline ends. In germline, CDR1 is KGHSH, CDR2 LQKENI. The CDR3 length is 14 residues. The CDR3 nucleotides read TGTGCCAGCTCATCTTCGGACAGCTACAATGAGCAGTTCTTC. Translating it yields CASSSSDSYNEQFF. The full variable domain, with the rest looked up from reference TRBV18 and TRBJ2-1, is NAGVMQNPRHLVRRRGQEARLRCSPMKGHSHVYWYRQLPEEGLKFMVYLQKENIIDESGMPKERFSAEFPKEGPSILRIQQVVRGDSAAYFCASSSSDSYNEQFFGPGTRLTVL.

This clone was seen a handful of times. The rearrangement joins TRBV7-9 to TRBJ2-7, with 8 bases lining up with TRBD2. V trimming: 3 bases; J trimming: 3 bases; junction bases outside the gene matches: 7. CDR3 length: 15 residues. Germline V gives CDR1 SEHNR, CDR2 FQNEAQ (reference sequence). CDR3 DNA: TGTGCCAGCAGCTTCGCGGGGGGCGCAAACTACGAGCAGTACTTC. As protein: CASSFAGGANYEQYF.

The chain is built from TRBV2 and TRBJ2-2; 9 bases map to TRBD1. The CDR3 runs 14 residues. The germline gives CDR1 SNHLY, CDR2 FYNNEI. Trimming took 7 bases from V and 7 from J; bases not matched to a gene: 7. The CDR3 bases are TGTGCCAGCAAAACAGGGGGCTGGGTCGGGGAGCTGTTTTTT. It is translated as CASKTGGWVGELFF.

The CDR3 sequence is CASSLIWRTDTQYF. The CDR3 DNA reads as TGTGCCAGCAGCTTAATATGGCGCACAGATACGCAGTATTTT. This chain uses TRBV7-2 with TRBJ2-3; D not certain. Germline CDR1 reads SGHTA; CDR2 reads FQGNSA. Trimming pared 2 bases from V and 1 base from J, leaving 7 bases between. This CDR3 region has 14 residues.

The CDR3 bases are TGTGCCAGTAGTATCCAGGGGTGGGGCACAGATACGCAGTATTTT. It specifies CASSIQGWGTDTQYF. This chain links TRBV19 with TRBJ2-3, with D maybe TRBD1 (6 bases). Trimming cost V 3 bases and J 1 base, with 11 bases left between them. The length of the CDR3 is 15 residues. CDR1 and CDR2 (germline): LNHDA, SQIVND (reference sequence).

The chain recombines TRBV10-2 with TRBJ2-7; 11 bases fit TRBD2. CDR3 length: 14 residues. Germline-derived CDR1 and CDR2 are WSHSY and SAAADI. Trimming took 6 bases from V and 2 from J; bases not matched to a gene: 3. CDR3 protein: CASRTSGTTYEQYV. The DNA of the CDR3 is TGCGCCAGCAGGACTAGCGGGACCACCTACGAGCAGTACGTC.

The table lists this clone with a few counts. The rearrangement uses TRBV9 and TRBJ2-7, with D maybe TRBD1 (6 bases). The V end was cut by 0 bases, the J end by 6 bases, with 10 bases between. The germline V gene encodes CDR1 SGDLS and CDR2 YYNGEE. The CDR3 loop spans 13 amino acids. The CDR3 sequence is CASSVGGGSEQYF. The CDR3 region has the DNA TGTGCCAGCAGCGTAGGTGGGGGCAGCGAGCAGTACTTC. Full variable domain (rest looked up from reference TRBV9 and TRBJ2-7): DSGVTQTPKHLITATGQRVTLRCSPRSGDLSVYWYQQSLDQGLQFLIQYYNGEERAKGNILERFSAQQFPDLHSELNLSSLELGDSALYFCASSVGGGSEQYFGPGTRLTVT.

This clone was counted only a few times. The chain carries TRBV14 and TRBJ2-7, with a possible D match to TRBD1 (6 bases). V was pared by 2 bases and J by 7 bases, with 12 bases between. CDR3 length equals 13 residues. Germline CDR1 and CDR2: SGHDN and FVKESK. The CDR3, as DNA: TGTGCCAGCAGCCAACAACAGGGTCTTGAGCAGTACTTC. It codes for CASSQQQGLEQYF.

This clone appeared a few times. This chain's CDR3 is CASSYRSSGQETQYF. Written as DNA, the CDR3 is TGTGCCAGCAGTTACAGGTCTAGCGGGCAAGAGACCCAGTACTTC. This chain connects TRBV6-6 to TRBJ2-5; 8 bases are shared with TRBD2. The CDR3 length is 15 residues. V shed 2 bases and J 2 bases; nucleotides not matched to a gene: 4. Per the germline V gene, CDR1 is MNHNY and CDR2 is SVGAGI (reference sequence).

The chain uses TRBV7-8 and TRBJ2-5; tentatively, D is TRBD2 (6 bases). Between the trimmed V and J ends, which lost 3 bases and 4 bases, there was a span of 15 bases. This CDR3 contains 15 residues. Germline lookup yields CDR1 SGHVS and CDR2 FQNEAQ. CDR3 sequence (DNA): TGTGCCAGCAGCTTGGACGGGAGACGGGGAGAGACCCAGTACTTC. Translation: CASSLDGRRGETQYF. The variable domain in full, with the rest retrieved from reference TRBV7-8 and TRBJ2-5, is GAGVSQSPRYKVAKRGQDVALRCDPISGHVSLFWYQQALGQGPEFLTYFQNEAQLDKSGLPSDRFFAERPEGSVSTLKIQRTQQEDSAVYLCASSLDGRRGETQYFGPGTRLLVL.

This clone was found a few times. The same CDR3 arises from other DNA sequences in this sample as well. The chain is built from TRBV30 and TRBJ1-1; TRBD1 might be the D (5 bases). This CDR3 contains 13 residues. The germline gives CDR1 GTSNPN, CDR2 SVGIG (reference sequence). The ends were cut back, 0 bases at V and 2 bases at J, with 7 bases in the middle. CDR3 sequence (DNA): TGTGCCTGGAGTGTAAGGGGTAACACTGAAGCTTTCTTT. Its protein is CAWSVRGNTEAFF.

The CDR3 DNA follows: TGTGCCAGTAGTAATGCGGGAGGGCCGGTGGGACGGGGAGATACGCAGTATTTT. Encoded protein: CASSNAGGPVGRGDTQYF. The chain has TRBV19 and TRBJ2-3; TRBD2 agrees at 9 bases. The CDR3 loop spans 18 amino acids. CDR1 is LNHDA, CDR2 SQIVND, per germline (reference sequence). V dropped 4 bases and J dropped 5; count of bases not matched to a gene: 16. The complete variable domain, with remaining parts taken from reference TRBV19 and TRBJ2-3, reads DGGITQSPKYLFRKEGQNVTLSCEQNLNHDAMYWYRQDPGQGLRLIYYSQIVNDFQKGDIAEGYSVSREKKESFPLTVTSAQKNPTAFYLCASSNAGGPVGRGDTQYFGPGTRLTVL.

J is TRBJ2-1 and V is TRBV18, with a possible D match to TRBD2 (6 bases). V was clipped by 3 bases and J by 0 bases, with 15 bases between them. The CDR3 sequence is 17 residues long. Germline V gene data show CDR1 as KGHSH and CDR2 as LQKENI. The CDR3 region has the DNA TGTGCCAGCTCACCGGTTTGGGACTTCAGCTCCTACAATGAGCAGTTCTTC. Translation: CASSPVWDFSSYNEQFF. Using reference TRBV18 and TRBJ2-1 for the parts outside the CDR3, the full variable domain is NAGVMQNPRHLVRRRGQEARLRCSPMKGHSHVYWYRQLPEEGLKFMVYLQKENIIDESGMPKERFSAEFPKEGPSILRIQQVVRGDSAAYFCASSPVWDFSSYNEQFFGPGTRLTVL.

The J gene is TRBJ1-2, the V gene TRBV18, with 7 nucleotides matching TRBD1. Per the germline V gene, CDR1 is KGHSH and CDR2 is LQKENI. V lost 2 bases to trimming and J lost 11 bases; unmatched junction nucleotides: 11. The CDR3 is 14 amino acids. The chain's CDR3 is CASSPADRQGVYTF. In DNA, the CDR3 is TGTGCCAGCTCACCAGCCGATCGACAGGGTGTATACACCTTC.

The J gene is TRBJ2-3, the V gene TRBV29-1, with 10 positions matching TRBD2. The V gene end was trimmed by 7 bases and the J gene end by 3 bases; junction bases not matched to a gene: 16. Germline V lookup: CDR1 SQVTM, CDR2 ANQGSEA. The CDR3 extends over 17 amino acids. CDR3 nucleotides: TGCAGCGGCCAGGGACACCTCGGGACTAGCGCGACAGATACGCAGTATTTT. It codes for CSGQGHLGTSATDTQYF.

Only a few counts were recorded for this clone. The chain has TRBV29-1 and TRBJ2-1; D might be TRBD2 (6 bases). Trimming stripped 5 bases from V and 3 bases from J, with 14 bases between. The CDR3 covers 14 residues. Germline CDR1 and CDR2: SQVTM and ANQGSEA. CDR3 sequence: CSVRNVAVYNEQFF. CDR3 in DNA: TGCAGCGTTCGAAACGTAGCGGTCTACAATGAGCAGTTCTTC.

The table lists this clone with a few counts. The rearrangement links TRBV18 to TRBJ2-7, with D unresolved. CDR1 and CDR2 (germline): KGHSH, LQKENI. Trimming shortened V by 5 bases and J by 5 bases, and 16 bases separated the two germline ends. The CDR3 spans 14 residues. In nucleotides, the CDR3 is TGTGCCAGCTCAGAAGTGGGTCTGGGCCACGAGCAGTACTTC. This encodes CASSEVGLGHEQYF.

Only a few counts were recorded for this clone. CDR3 DNA sequence: TGCGCCAGCAGTACGCTAGCGGGAGCCTACAATGAGCAGTTCTTC. It translates to CASSTLAGAYNEQFF. The chain couples TRBV5-1 to TRBJ2-1; 10 positions agree with TRBD2. The CDR3 is made up of 15 amino acids. CDR1 and CDR2 from the germline V gene are SGHRS and YFSETQ. V gave up 5 bases and J gave up 2 bases; unmatched junction bases: 4.